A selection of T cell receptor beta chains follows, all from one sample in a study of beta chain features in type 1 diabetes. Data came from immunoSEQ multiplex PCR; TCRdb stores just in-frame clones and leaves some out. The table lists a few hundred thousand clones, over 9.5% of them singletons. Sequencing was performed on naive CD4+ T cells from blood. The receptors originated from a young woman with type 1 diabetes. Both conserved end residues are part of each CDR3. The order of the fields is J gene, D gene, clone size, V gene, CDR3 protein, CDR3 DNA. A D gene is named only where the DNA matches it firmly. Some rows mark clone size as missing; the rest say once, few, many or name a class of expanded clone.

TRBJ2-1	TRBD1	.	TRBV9	CASSVQGVGDEQFF	TGTGCCAGCAGCGTCCAGGGGGTAGGCGATGAGCAGTTCTTC
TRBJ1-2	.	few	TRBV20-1	CSAGGNYGYTF	TGCAGTGCCGGGGGTAACTATGGCTACACCTTC
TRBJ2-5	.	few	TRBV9	CASSVGKRAWEQYF	TGTGCCAGCAGCGTGGGGAAGAGGGCTTGGGAGCAGTACTTC
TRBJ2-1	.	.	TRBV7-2	CASSRGGGEQFF	TGTGCCAGCAGCCGAGGCGGTGGTGAGCAGTTCTTC
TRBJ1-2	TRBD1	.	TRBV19	CASMSGTGGIGYTF	TGTGCCAGTATGAGTGGGACAGGGGGGATTGGCTACACCTTC
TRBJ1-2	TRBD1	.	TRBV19	CASSVQGTLYGYTF	TGTGCCAGTAGTGTACAGGGGACGCTCTATGGCTACACCTTC
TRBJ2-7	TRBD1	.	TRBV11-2	CASSRTGVEQYF	TGTGCCAGCAGCCGGACAGGGGTCGAGCAGTACTTC
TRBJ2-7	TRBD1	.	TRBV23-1	CASSQSGQGSSYEQYF	TGCGCCAGCAGTCAATCGGGACAGGGGAGCTCCTACGAGCAGTACTTC
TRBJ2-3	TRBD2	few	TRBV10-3	CATSRSGGTDTQYF	TGTGCCACAAGCCGGAGCGGGGGGACAGATACGCAGTATTTT
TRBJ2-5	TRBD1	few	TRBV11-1	CASSRQGDETQYF	TGTGCCAGCAGCCGACAGGGCGACGAGACCCAGTACTTC
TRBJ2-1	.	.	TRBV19	CASYPMGQNNEQFF	TGTGCCTCCTACCCGATGGGGCAGAACAATGAGCAGTTCTTC
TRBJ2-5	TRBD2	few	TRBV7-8	CASSSRGGLQETQYF	TGTGCCAGCAGCTCACGGGGGGGACTCCAAGAGACCCAGTACTTC
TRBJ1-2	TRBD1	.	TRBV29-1	CSVPGKDRGQNGYTF	TGCAGCGTTCCCGGTAAAGACAGGGGTCAAAATGGCTACACCTTC
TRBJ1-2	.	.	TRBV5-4	CASSLPLATEGYTF	TGTGCCAGCAGCCTACCCCTGGCGACAGAAGGCTACACCTTC
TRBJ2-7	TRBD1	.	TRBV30	CAWSVLWDRTYEQYF	TGTGCCTGGAGTGTACTTTGGGACAGAACTTACGAGCAGTACTTC
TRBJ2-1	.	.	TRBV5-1	CASSVLWGDEQFF	TGCGCCAGCAGCGTCCTGTGGGGCGATGAGCAGTTCTTC
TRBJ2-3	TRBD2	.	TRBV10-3	CAISAGGRAPTDTQYF	TGTGCCATCAGTGCTGGCGGGAGGGCCCCCACAGATACGCAGTATTTT
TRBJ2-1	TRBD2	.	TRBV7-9	CASSLTSGGPSYNEQFF	TGTGCCAGCAGCTTGACTAGCGGGGGCCCCTCCTACAATGAGCAGTTCTTC
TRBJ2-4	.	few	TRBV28	CASSPIAKNIQYF	TGTGCCAGCAGCCCCATTGCCAAAAACATTCAGTACTTC
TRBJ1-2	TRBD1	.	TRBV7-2	CASSLELRGLGYTF	TGTGCCAGCAGCTTAGAGTTGAGGGGGCTTGGCTACACCTTC
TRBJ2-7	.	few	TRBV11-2	CASRRGPPAYEQYF	TGTGCCAGCAGACGAGGGCCACCGGCCTACGAGCAGTACTTC
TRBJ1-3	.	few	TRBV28	CASRRPGTTGNTIYF	TGTGCCAGCAGACGACCCGGGACAACTGGAAACACCATATATTTT
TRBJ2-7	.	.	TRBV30	CAWRGTNKYEQYF	TGTGCCTGGAGGGGGACAAATAAATACGAGCAGTACTTC
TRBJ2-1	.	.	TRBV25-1	CASSESGGSNEQFF	TGTGCCAGCAGTGAATCAGGGGGGAGCAATGAGCAGTTCTTC
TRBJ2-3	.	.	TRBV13	CASSQRTDTSTDTQYF	TGTGCCAGCAGCCAGCGGACGGATACTAGCACAGATACGCAGTATTTT
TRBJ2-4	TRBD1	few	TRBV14	CASRLTGGLNIQYF	TGTGCCAGCAGACTAACAGGGGGCTTAAACATTCAGTACTTC
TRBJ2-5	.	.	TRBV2	CASSDPGASQTQYF	TGTGCCAGCAGTGACCCGGGAGCGAGCCAGACCCAGTACTTC
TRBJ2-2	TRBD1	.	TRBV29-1	CSVDPGTGAGELFF	TGCAGCGTGGACCCGGGGACAGGGGCCGGGGAGCTGTTTTTT
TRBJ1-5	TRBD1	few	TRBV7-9	CASSPRTGTNQPQHF	TGTGCCAGCAGCCCCCGGACAGGGACCAATCAGCCCCAGCATTTT
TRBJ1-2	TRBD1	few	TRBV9	CASSGQGSYGYGYTF	TGTGCCAGCAGCGGACAGGGTAGCTATGGCTATGGCTACACCTTC
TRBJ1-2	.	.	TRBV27	CASSLSGSGYTF	TGTGCCAGCAGTTTAAGCGGATCTGGCTACACCTTC
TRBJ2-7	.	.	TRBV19	CASSRGGYEQYF	TGTGCCAGTAGCAGAGGGGGCTACGAGCAGTACTTC
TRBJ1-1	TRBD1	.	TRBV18	CASSPTGTANTEAFF	TGTGCCAGCTCACCAACCGGGACAGCGAACACTGAAGCTTTCTTT
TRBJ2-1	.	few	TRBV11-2	CASSLSGNEQFF	TGTGCCAGCAGCTTATCAGGGAATGAGCAGTTCTTC
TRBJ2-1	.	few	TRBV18	CASSPLGVHNEQFF	TGTGCCAGCTCACCATTGGGAGTCCACAATGAGCAGTTCTTC
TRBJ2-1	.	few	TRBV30	CAWSRVTEQFF	TGTGCCTGGAGTCGGGTGACGGAGCAGTTCTTC
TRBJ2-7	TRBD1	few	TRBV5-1	CASSVRDRGYEQYF	TGCGCCAGCAGCGTCCGGGACAGGGGTTACGAGCAGTACTTC
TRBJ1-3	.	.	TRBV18	CASSPEHRNTIYF	TGTGCCAGCTCACCGGAGCATAGAAACACCATATATTTT
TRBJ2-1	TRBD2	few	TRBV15	CATSRDPSGWNEQFF	TGTGCCACCAGCAGAGACCCTAGCGGGTGGAATGAGCAGTTCTTC
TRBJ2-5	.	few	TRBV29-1	CSVGALASDQETQYF	TGCAGCGTTGGGGCACTAGCTTCTGACCAAGAGACCCAGTACTTC
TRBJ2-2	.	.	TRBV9	CASSVKWDQRGGGELFF	TGTGCCAGCAGCGTAAAATGGGACCAAAGAGGGGGCGGGGAGCTGTTTTTT
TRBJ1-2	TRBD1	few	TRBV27	CASSLTGDGYTF	TGTGCCAGCAGTTTGACAGGGGATGGCTACACCTTC
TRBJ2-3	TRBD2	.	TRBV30	CAWARLASGSSDTQYF	TGTGCCTGGGCCCGTCTGGCTAGCGGGTCATCAGATACGCAGTATTTT
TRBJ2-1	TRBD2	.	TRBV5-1	CASSITSGGNEQFF	TGCGCCAGCAGTATCACTAGCGGTGGCAATGAGCAGTTCTTC
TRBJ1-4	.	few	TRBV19	CASSTTGDGEKLFF	TGTGCCAGTAGTACGACAGGTGACGGTGAAAAACTGTTTTTT
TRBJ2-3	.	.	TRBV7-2	CASSLVTSTDTQYF	TGTGCCAGCAGCTTAGTCACTAGCACAGATACGCAGTATTTT
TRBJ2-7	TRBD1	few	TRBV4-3	CASSQAFRDRTYEQYF	TGCGCCAGCAGCCAGGCTTTCAGGGACAGAACGTACGAGCAGTACTTC